This T cell receptor (beta chain) was obtained from a study of cytomegalovirus exposure and HLA in healthy donors. Study conclusions and caveats: Diagnosis of cytomegalovirus status made by the classifier reportedly showed high specificity and sensitivity. That first-cohort TCR clusters tended to co-occur in the approximately 110 validation repertoires was found in a later analysis. Associated with cytomegalovirus, according to the listing, were approximately 160 TCR beta chains.

Measured with immunoSEQ multiplex PCR; TCRdb has only the in-frame clones, and not every one. The data hold about 71,000 clones, with roughly 94% observed a single time. The roughly 120-subject validation cohort, separate from the approximately 630-subject first cohort, included the donors. Turning to this clone: What it binds is unknown.

This sequence originates from a young man in good health and CMV-seropositive. Sequences were obtained from PBMCs.

The CDR3 nucleotides are TGTGCCAGCAGCAGACTTACAGGGAACGAGCAGTACTTC. Protein sequence: CASSRLTGNEQYF. The chain links TRBV7-9 to TRBJ2-7; a possible D gene is TRBD1 (6 bases). Germline loops: CDR1 SEHNR, CDR2 FQNEAQ (reference sequence). Deletions cut 5 bases from V and 5 bases from J, with 13 bases between. This CDR3 comprises 13 residues.